This entry lists 24 T cell receptor beta chains sequenced from one sample in a study of Graves' ophthalmopathy and Graves' hyperthyroidism. Amplified TCR beta CDR3 regions were obtained using RNA transcripts as template. First-round RT-PCR used HTBI primers; second-round multiplex PCR followed. TCRdb itself ran the multiplex PCR reads through MiXCR, one entry per CDR3 protein. The sample holds around 400,000 distinct CDR3 sequences, about 18% seen once. The sequencing sample was made of peripheral blood. The receptors here all came from a woman aged 18-29 years with Graves' ophthalmopathy.

This clonotype showed up many times. The genes are TRBV5-1 and TRBJ2-7, with D possibly called TRBD1 or TRBD2 (5 bases each). Looked up from germline, CDR1 is SGHRS and CDR2 is YFSETQ. CDR3 length: 14 amino acids. V shed 2 bases and J shed 6 bases, with 15 bases lying between them. The CDR3: CASSFGAIGFEQYF. The CDR3 DNA reads as TGCGCCAGCAGCTTCGGGGCCATCGGGTTCGAGCAGTACTTC.

This clonotype occurred many times. The chain is built from TRBV29-1 and TRBJ2-2, with D possibly matching TRBD1 (5 bases). With 1 base removed from V and 6 bases from J, the gap between germline ends came to 12 bases. The CDR3 extends over 14 amino acids. In germline, CDR1 is SQVTM, CDR2 ANQGSEA. In DNA form, the CDR3 reads TGCAGCGTTGAAGTCCCCGCAGGGTCCGGGGAGCTGTTTTTT. Its protein product is CSVEVPAGSGELFF.

At least ten counts were recorded for this clonotype. This chain connects TRBV11-2 to TRBJ2-2; unclear D gene. The CDR3 is 16 residues long. V gave up 7 bases and J gave up 5 bases, with 20 bases separating them. From germline, CDR1 is SGHAT and CDR2 FQNNGV. CDR3 nucleotides: TGTGCCAGCACCACACTTCACCTTTCCCAGACCGGGGAGCTGTTTTTT. It codes for CASTTLHLSQTGELFF.

This clonotype was seen at least ten times. The rearrangement uses TRBV29-1 and TRBJ1-1, with 7 bases identical to TRBD1. Per the germline V gene, CDR1 is SQVTM and CDR2 is ANQGSEA. CDR3 length: 16 amino acids. J was trimmed by 1 base and V by 7 bases; bases with no gene match: 15. Here the CDR3 reads CSAGTAQGRSNTEAFF. The CDR3 DNA reads as TGCAGCGCCGGGACAGCCCAGGGGAGGTCGAACACTGAAGCTTTCTTT. Full variable domain (outside the CDR3, taken from reference TRBV29-1 and TRBJ1-1): SAVISQKPSRDICQRGTSLTIQCQVDSQVTMMFWYRQQPGQSLTLIATANQGSEATYESGFVIDKFPISRPNLTFSTLTVSNMSPEDSSIYLCSAGTAQGRSNTEAFFGQGTRLTVV.

This clonotype was observed many times. The rearrangement joins TRBV4-1 to TRBJ1-5; D remains ambiguous. The CDR3 runs to 14 residues. V was shortened by 0 bases and J by 5 bases, with 8 bases between the two germline ends. CDR1 is MGHRA, CDR2 YSYEKL, per germline. In DNA, the CDR3 is TGCGCCAGCAGCCAAGAGACAAGTTATCAGCCCCAGCATTTT. The encoded protein is CASSQETSYQPQHF.

This clonotype showed up many times. The chain has TRBV30 and TRBJ1-1; no definite D call. CDR3 length: 15 amino acids. Trimming pared 2 bases from V and 0 bases from J, leaving 13 bases between. Germline V gives CDR1 GTSNPN, CDR2 SVGIG (reference sequence). The CDR3 DNA reads TGTGCCTGGAGTTGGAGCAGTACCATGAACACTGAAGCTTTCTTT. Amino acids: CAWSWSSTMNTEAFF.

This clonotype has at least ten counts. The genes are TRBV20-1 and TRBJ2-7; 9 nucleotides agree with TRBD1. V was clipped by 5 bases and J by 2 bases; unmatched bases: 13. CDR1 DFQATT and CDR2 SNEGSKA come from the germline V gene (reference sequence). The CDR3 sequence is 16 residues long. The CDR3 DNA reads TGCAGTGCTGCCAGGACAGGGGCGACGAGGCCCTACGAGCAGTACTTC. It yields the protein CSAARTGATRPYEQYF.

This clonotype appeared many times. This chain uses TRBV7-2 with TRBJ1-2; D call uncertain. The ends were cut back, 5 bases at V and 3 bases at J, with 13 bases in the middle. Per germline, CDR1 SGHTA and CDR2 FQGNSA. This CDR3 has 14 residues. CDR3 DNA: TGTGCCAGCAGCACCCCCCTACATCACTATGGCTACACCTTC. Encoded protein: CASSTPLHHYGYTF. The variable domain in full, with the rest retrieved from reference TRBV7-2 and TRBJ1-2, is GAGVSQSPSNKVTEKGKDVELRCDPISGHTALYWYRQSLGQGLEFLIYFQGNSAPDKSGLPSDRFSAERTGGSVSTLTIQRTQQEDSAVYLCASSTPLHHYGYTFGSGTRLTVV.

In its sample, this clonotype was seen many times. The chain carries TRBV6-2 or TRBV6-3 and TRBJ2-2, with TRBD1 as a possible D gene (6 bases). The CDR3 spans 14 residues. The germline CDR1 and CDR2 sequences are MNHEY and SVGEGT. V was shortened by 6 bases and J by 3 bases, with 11 bases between the two germline ends. The CDR3, as DNA: TGTGCCAGCAGCCCGGGACACGACACCGGGGAGCTGTTTTTT. Protein: CASSPGHDTGELFF.

There are a few counts of this clonotype. The V gene is TRBV6-2 or TRBV6-3, the J gene TRBJ1-1; TRBD1 is a possible D gene (5 bases). CDR1 MNHEY and CDR2 SVGEGT come from the germline V gene. V lost 7 bases, J lost 0 bases, and 9 bases lay in between. The CDR3 consists of 13 residues. CDR3 sequence (DNA): TGTGCCAGCATCAGGGCGATGAACACTGAAGCTTTCTTT. It yields the protein CASIRAMNTEAFF.

This clonotype was detected many times. The CDR3 DNA reads TGTGCCAGCAGTCAGGACCCTAACTATGGCTACACCTTC. Its translation: CASSQDPNYGYTF. The rearrangement joins TRBV6-2 or TRBV6-3 to TRBJ1-2; D unresolved. V was pared by 5 bases and J by 0 bases, with 7 bases between. CDR3 length equals 13 residues. CDR1 and CDR2 (germline): MNHEY, SVGEGT.

This clonotype was seen at least ten times. The rearrangement links TRBV18 to TRBJ2-7, with TRBD2 matching over 11 bases. The V gene's germline CDR1 is KGHSH and CDR2 LQKENI. The CDR3 sequence is 15 residues long. Trimming at V came to 4 bases and at J to 2 bases, leaving 4 bases not matched to a gene. The CDR3 sequence: CASSRGLADTYEQYF. The CDR3 nucleotides are TGTGCCAGCTCACGGGGACTAGCGGATACCTACGAGCAGTACTTC.

This clonotype came up many times. The chain carries TRBV6-2 or TRBV6-3 and TRBJ1-1, with D unclear. The V gene lost 6 bases and the J gene lost 4 bases, with 12 bases spanning the gap. The V gene's germline CDR1 is MNHEY and CDR2 SVGEGT. The CDR3 covers 13 residues. The CDR3 sequence: CASSPLGSTEAFF. CDR3 sequence (DNA): TGTGCCAGCAGCCCCCTGGGCAGCACTGAAGCTTTCTTT.

The chain employs TRBV6-2 or TRBV6-3 and TRBJ2-7; TRBD2 might be the D (5 bases). Trimming removed 4 bases at V and 6 bases at J, with 13 bases between. The CDR3 length is 13 residues. Germline V gives CDR1 MNHEY, CDR2 SVGEGT. This CDR3 reads CASSSRRASEQYF. CDR3 sequence (DNA): TGTGCCAGCAGTTCAAGGCGGGCTTCCGAGCAGTACTTC.

This clonotype was observed at least ten times. CDR3 loop: CASSPLYFAGGLETQYF. CDR3 nucleotide sequence: TGTGCCAGCAGCCCACTATATTTTGCGGGGGGGCTTGAGACCCAGTACTTC. The chain employs TRBV28 and TRBJ2-5; 9 nucleotides agree with TRBD2. The germline CDR1 and CDR2 sequences are MDHEN and SYDVKM. The CDR3 covers 17 residues. The trim removed 6 bases at V and 5 bases at J, leaving 16 bases unmatched. Together with reference TRBV28 and TRBJ2-5, the CDR3 gives the full variable domain: DVKVTQSSRYLVKRTGEKVFLECVQDMDHENMFWYRQDPGLGLRLIYFSYDVKMKEKGDIPEGYSVSREKKERFSLILESASTNQTSMYLCASSPLYFAGGLETQYFGPGTRLLVL.

This clonotype has ten or more counts. The chain couples TRBV6-2 or TRBV6-3 to TRBJ2-7; possibly TRBD1 for D (6 bases). The CDR3 contains 13 residues. Germline V gives CDR1 MNHEY, CDR2 SVGEGT. V was trimmed by 0 bases and J by 5 bases, leaving 8 bases between them. The DNA of the CDR3 is TGTGCCAGCAGTTACTCCGGACAGAACGAGCAGTACTTC. This gives the protein CASSYSGQNEQYF.

There are many counts of this clonotype. CDR3 in amino acids: CASSDPPGTYTYEQYF. As DNA, the CDR3 is TGTGCCAGCAGTGACCCTCCGGGGACTTACACCTACGAGCAGTACTTC. V and J are TRBV6-2 or TRBV6-3 and TRBJ2-7; a weak D match, TRBD2 (6 bases). This CDR3 comprises 16 residues. Trimming took 5 bases from V and 2 from J, leaving 19 bases between them. The V gene's germline CDR1 is MNHEY and CDR2 SVGEGT.

The table lists this clonotype with many counts. The chain uses TRBV19 and TRBJ1-5; 8 nucleotides align to TRBD1. This CDR3 is built from 16 residues. The junction had 9 bases not matched to a gene; V was cut back by 4 bases and J by 4 bases. Germline V CDR1 and CDR2: LNHDA, SQIVND (reference sequence). CDR3 loop: CASSTFGQGQNQPQHF. CDR3 in DNA: TGTGCCAGTAGTACGTTCGGACAGGGACAAAATCAGCCCCAGCATTTT.

There are many counts of this clonotype. V and J are TRBV6-2 or TRBV6-3 and TRBJ1-2; 7 bases are shared with TRBD1. From germline, CDR1 is MNHEY and CDR2 SVGEGT. CDR3 length: 15 amino acids. V trimming: 0 bases; J trimming: 4 bases; junction bases outside the gene matches: 5. The CDR3 spells CASSYSGGQPYGYTF. CDR3 nucleotides: TGTGCCAGCAGTTACTCCGGGGGACAGCCCTATGGCTACACCTTC.

This clonotype was picked up many times. The V call is TRBV6-2 or TRBV6-3, the J call TRBJ2-2, with D unresolved. This CDR3 is 12 amino acids long. Germline V gene sequence: CDR1 MNHEY, CDR2 SVGEGT. V lost 8 bases, J lost 5 bases, and 9 bases lay in between. CDR3 DNA: TGTGCCAGCGGCCGCGAGACCGGGGAGCTGTTTTTT. The encoded protein is CASGRETGELFF.

The rearrangement uses TRBV6-1 and TRBJ1-1; 7 nucleotides agree with TRBD1. The junction had 7 bases not matched to a gene; V was cut back by 6 bases and J by 0 bases. The germline V gene has CDR1 MNHNS and CDR2 SASEGT. The CDR3 totals 15 residues. As DNA, the CDR3 is TGTGCCAGCAGACCTAGGGGACAGATGAACACTGAAGCTTTCTTT. Translating gives CASRPRGQMNTEAFF.

Many counts were recorded for this clonotype. The chain combines TRBV7-9 with TRBJ2-5; D uncertain. Trimming removed 4 bases from V and 3 bases from J, with 3 bases in between. The CDR3 totals 11 residues. Germline CDR1 and CDR2: SEHNR and FQNEAQ (reference sequence). The CDR3 region is CASSSKETQYF. The DNA for the CDR3 is TGTGCCAGCAGCTCCAAAGAGACCCAGTACTTC.

This clonotype showed up many times. V is TRBV4-2 and J is TRBJ1-2, with a possible D match to TRBD1 (5 bases). V was shortened by 2 bases and J by 2 bases, with 12 bases between the two germline ends. This CDR3 is 15 amino acids long. In germline, CDR1 is LGHNA, CDR2 YNFKEQ. The CDR3 is CASSQYNQGNYGYTF. CDR3 coding DNA: TGTGCCAGCAGCCAATATAATCAGGGAAACTATGGCTACACCTTC.

This clonotype was observed at least ten times. This rearrangement joins TRBV25-1 to TRBJ2-4; D is possibly TRBD1 or TRBD2 (5 bases each). Germline V gene lookup returns CDR1 MGHDK and CDR2 SYGVNS. The CDR3 sequence is 13 residues long. V was shortened by 3 bases and J by 10 bases, with 13 bases between the two germline ends. The CDR3 loop reads CASSDGGRPIQYF. The CDR3 DNA is TGTGCCAGCAGTGATGGGGGACGGCCAATTCAGTACTTC.